The 17 T cell receptor beta chains presented below share a single source sample, sequenced in a study of human T cells and chemical hapten exposure. Stated time point: patch test 1, 2 weeks after DPC sensitization. As to treatment: therapeutic diphenylcyclopropenone sensitization with weekly scalp DPC. A single record per CDR3 protein comes from TCRdb applying MiXCR to the RACE reads. The sample includes some 110,000 distinct CDR3 sequences, about 12% of them seen just once. The specimen was whole blood, collected in connection with sensitization to the hapten diphenylcyclopropenone (DPC). These receptor sequences come from a woman between 45 and 60 years old with alopecia areata. Some clones in this sample may be carry-over from other donors' samples.

This clonotype was observed at least ten times. The chain links TRBV28 to TRBJ2-7, with unresolved D. Germline values: CDR1 MDHEN, CDR2 SYDVKM. The length of the CDR3 is 15 residues. The V end was cut by 1 base, the J end by 2 bases, with 12 bases between. In DNA, the CDR3 is TGTGCCAGCAGTTTATCGTCAGGATTCACCTACGAGCAGTACTTC. Translating gives CASSLSSGFTYEQYF.

This chain connects TRBV18 to TRBJ1-6; no reliable D call. Germline loops: CDR1 KGHSH, CDR2 LQKENI. The V end lost 3 bases, the J end lost 8 bases, and 11 bases lay between the germline ends. CDR3 size: 14 residues. CDR3 region: CASSPTQQDSPLHF. The CDR3 DNA reads TGTGCCAGCTCACCGACGCAGCAGGATTCACCCCTCCACTTT.

This clonotype was found many times. The chain links TRBV4-1 to TRBJ1-5; perhaps TRBD1 as D (5 bases). The CDR3 is made up of 13 amino acids. From germline, CDR1 is MGHRA and CDR2 YSYEKL. Trimming stripped 0 bases from V and 7 bases from J, with 7 bases between. As DNA, the CDR3 is TGCGCCAGCAGCCAAGATCGGGGCCAGCCCCAGCATTTT. It is translated as CASSQDRGQPQHF.

This clonotype turned up a few times. The chain carries TRBV20-1 and TRBJ2-3, with TRBD2 identical over 8 bases. Losses at the gene ends were 5 bases for V and 1 base for J; bases not matched to a gene: 8. CDR3 length: 15 amino acids. Germline values: CDR1 DFQATT, CDR2 SNEGSKA (reference sequence). The CDR3 sequence is CSAASPAGGTDTQYF. In DNA form, the CDR3 reads TGCAGTGCTGCCAGCCCAGCGGGGGGCACAGATACGCAGTATTTT.

This clonotype has more than one count but fewer than ten. The V gene is TRBV29-1, the J gene TRBJ2-2; D may be TRBD1 (6 bases). Germline CDR1 and CDR2: SQVTM and ANQGSEA. V was shortened by 1 base and J by 4 bases, with 13 bases between the two germline ends. The CDR3 covers 15 residues. For the CDR3, the DNA is TGCAGCGTTGAAGGCTCAGGGGCGCCCACCGGGGAGCTGTTTTTT. Its translation: CSVEGSGAPTGELFF.

This clonotype was seen at least ten times. The chain joins TRBV2 to TRBJ1-5; TRBD1 matches 10 bases. This CDR3 comprises 17 residues. The ends lost 4 bases at V and 3 bases at J; junction bases unmatched: 9. Germline CDR1 reads SNHLY; CDR2 reads FYNNEI. CDR3 loop: CASSVATGGESNQPQHF. CDR3 sequence (DNA): TGTGCCAGCAGTGTAGCGACAGGGGGCGAATCCAATCAGCCCCAGCATTTT.

In its sample, this clonotype was seen many times. CDR3 coding DNA: TGTGCCAGTAGGGGACAGTCTAATCAGCCCCAGCATTTT. This encodes CASRGQSNQPQHF. The chain couples TRBV19 to TRBJ1-5; 7 nucleotides match TRBD1. The V segment lost 6 bases and the J segment 4 bases; nucleotides outside the gene matches: 3. CDR3 size: 13 residues. The V gene's germline CDR1 is LNHDA and CDR2 SQIVND (reference sequence).

V gene TRBV20-1 combines with J gene TRBJ2-7; D remains unclear. Trimming removed 0 bases from V and 3 bases from J, with 15 bases in between. Germline CDR1 DFQATT, CDR2 SNEGSKA (reference sequence). This CDR3 is 15 amino acids long. CDR3: CSARDIASPSYEQYF. CDR3 sequence (DNA): TGCAGTGCTAGAGATATAGCTAGTCCGAGCTACGAGCAGTACTTC.

This clonotype was seen more than once but under ten times. The chain has TRBV25-1 and TRBJ1-1, with 9 nucleotides matching TRBD1. Trimming removed 1 base from V and 4 bases from J; junction bases left unmatched: 1. Germline values: CDR1 MGHDK, CDR2 SYGVNS. CDR3 size: 14 residues. The CDR3 protein is CASSELTGGTEAFF. Written as DNA, the CDR3 is TGTGCCAGCAGTGAATTGACAGGGGGCACTGAAGCTTTCTTT. Full variable domain (remainder filled in from reference TRBV25-1 and TRBJ1-1): EADIYQTPRYLVIGTGKKITLECSQTMGHDKMYWYQQDPGMELHLIHYSYGVNSTEKGDLSSESTVSRIRTEHFPLTLESARPSHTSQYLCASSELTGGTEAFFGQGTRLTVV.

This clonotype appeared many times. The chain combines TRBV7-9 with TRBJ2-3; 7 bases are shared with TRBD2. The V segment lost 0 bases and the J segment 4 bases; nucleotides outside the gene matches: 1. From germline, CDR1 is SEHNR and CDR2 FQNEAQ (reference sequence). This CDR3 is 14 amino acids long. CDR3 residues: CASSLAGGADTQYF. Here the CDR3 DNA reads TGTGCCAGCAGCTTAGCTGGGGGGGCAGATACGCAGTATTTT.

This clonotype has just a few counts. CDR3 coding DNA: TGTGCCACCCGTCCCCTAGAGGGAGGCTACGAGCAGTACTTC. Its translation: CATRPLEGGYEQYF. J is TRBJ2-7 and V is TRBV11-2; tentative D call: TRBD2 (6 bases). Germline V gives CDR1 SGHAT, CDR2 FQNNGV. Trimming removed 10 bases at V and 3 bases at J, with 19 bases between. The CDR3 runs to 14 residues.

This clonotype was observed many times. The V call is TRBV12-3 or TRBV12-4, the J call TRBJ1-1; D is unclear. Trimming removed 2 bases from V and 0 bases from J, with 7 bases in between. The CDR3 sequence is 14 residues long. In nucleotides, the CDR3 is TGTGCCAGCAGTTTAAGCCAGATGAACACTGAAGCTTTCTTT. This codes for CASSLSQMNTEAFF.

This clonotype was recorded many times. The chain joins TRBV28 to TRBJ2-7, with D perhaps matching TRBD1 (5 bases). V lost 10 bases and J lost 4, with 20 bases in between. Germline assignment: CDR1 MDHEN and CDR2 SYDVKM. This CDR3 is built from 14 residues. The CDR3: CAISPQGFVYEQYF. CDR3 DNA: TGTGCCATCTCCCCCCAGGGCTTCGTTTACGAGCAGTACTTC.

There are a few counts of this clonotype. The chain carries TRBV6-5 and TRBJ2-1, with 7 bases identical to TRBD1. Germline CDR1 reads MNHEY; CDR2 reads SVGAGI. The CDR3 has 13 residues. With 6 bases clipped from V and 5 bases from J, the junction kept 4 bases outside the gene matches. The CDR3 nucleotides are TGTGCCAGCAGGTCCGGGACAGACAATGAGCAGTTCTTC. It is translated as CASRSGTDNEQFF.

This clonotype was observed many times. The chain is built from TRBV7-9 and TRBJ2-5, with D hard to call. CDR3 length: 14 amino acids. V was cut by 3 bases and J by 2 bases, with 10 bases left in between. Germline V gene lookup returns CDR1 SEHNR and CDR2 FQNEAQ (reference sequence). This chain's CDR3 is CASSFPPAQETQYF. CDR3 in DNA: TGTGCCAGCAGCTTTCCCCCGGCGCAAGAGACCCAGTACTTC. The full variable domain, completed using reference TRBV7-9 and TRBJ2-5, is DTGVSQNPRHKITKRGQNVTFRCDPISEHNRLYWYRQTLGQGPEFLTYFQNEAQLEKSRLLSDRFSAERPKGSFSTLEIQRTEQGDSAMYLCASSFPPAQETQYFGPGTRLLVL.

This clonotype was observed a few times. The chain joins TRBV5-1 to TRBJ2-7; D assignment may be TRBD1 or TRBD2 (5 bases each). In germline, CDR1 is SGHRS, CDR2 YFSETQ. The CDR3 is made up of 14 amino acids. V shed 2 bases and J shed 2 bases, with 11 bases lying between them. As DNA, the CDR3 is TGCGCCAGCAGCTTCACGGGGCCCCCCTACGAGCAGTACTTC. Its protein product is CASSFTGPPYEQYF. Variable domain in full (rest from reference TRBV5-1 and TRBJ2-7): KAGVTQTPRYLIKTRGQQVTLSCSPISGHRSVSWYQQTPGQGLQFLFEYFSETQRNKGNFPGRFSGRQFSNSRSEMNVSTLELGDSALYLCASSFTGPPYEQYFGPGTRLTVT.

This clonotype came up many times. This chain links TRBV29-1 with TRBJ1-2, with 7 bases lining up with TRBD1. Germline CDR1 and CDR2: SQVTM and ANQGSEA. The J segment lost 2 bases and the V segment lost 5 bases, leaving 2 bases of the junction unmatched. The CDR3 is made up of 12 amino acids. For the CDR3, the DNA is TGCAGCGTTCAGGACAGGAACTATGGCTACACCTTC. The encoded protein is CSVQDRNYGYTF.